The source of this T cell receptor beta chain is a study of T-cell reconstitution after alpha-beta-depleted transplantation in children. The authors prepared the TCRbeta library with unique molecular identifiers. One entry per CDR3 protein results from TCRdb running MiXCR on the PCR reads. The table includes around 960,000 distinct CDR3 sequences, 25% to 30% detected once. This clonotype was seen a handful of times. V was trimmed by 6 bases and J by 4 bases, leaving 18 bases between them. This CDR3 spans 14 amino acids. Germline V lookup: CDR1 SQVTM, CDR2 ANQGSEA. The source was PBMCs, mostly from graft donor cells, collected 360 days after TCRalphabeta/CD19-depleted stem cell transplant. This receptor was obtained from a boy less than two years old who had a stem cell transplant for SCID, so the T cells may come from the graft donor. V gene TRBV29-1 combines with J gene TRBJ2-5; D remains unclear. The CDR3 here is CSVGRLPDIETQYF. The CDR3 DNA reads TGCAGCGTCGGACGTCTTCCGGATATAGAGACCCAGTACTTC.